One and the same sample provided the 12 T cell receptor beta chains below, sequenced in a study of vaccination effects on CD4 cells after COVID-19. ViraFEST used viral peptide pools to expand antigen-specific CD4+ T cells before sequencing. CD4+ T cells were isolated after 10 days of culture. Vaccine administered to participants consisted of two doses of either BNT162b2 or mRNA-1273. For these receptors, no antigen is known. Generated by immunoSEQ multiplex PCR, the TCRdb table keeps only in-frame clones and is missing some. Of roughly 63,000 clones listed, 60% to 80% are singletons. This material consisted of CD4+ T cells from PBMCs cultured with HCoV-OC43 spike peptides, taken after COVID-19 vaccination. Subset given: HCoV-OC43 spike overlapping peptide pool stimulation. These receptors came from a human donor who received a COVID-19 vaccine.

The J gene is TRBJ2-5, the V gene TRBV19; D not certain. Trimming removed 3 bases from V and 2 bases from J, with 7 bases in between. The CDR3 loop spans 13 amino acids. The germline V gene encodes CDR1 LNHDA and CDR2 SQIVND (reference sequence). The CDR3 bases are TGTGCCAGTAGTATCGGATCACAAGAGACCCAGTACTTC. Its translation is CASSIGSQETQYF.

The rearrangement uses TRBV10-3 and TRBJ1-6; maybe TRBD1 (5 bases). Germline V lookup: CDR1 ENHRY, CDR2 SYGVKD. With 4 bases removed from V and 8 bases from J, the gap between germline ends came to 12 bases. The CDR3 spans 14 residues. The CDR3 sequence: CAISVRGEDSPLHF. CDR3 in DNA: TGTGCCATCAGTGTTAGGGGCGAGGATTCACCCCTCCACTTT.

V usage is TRBV5-6 and J usage is TRBJ1-1; D call uncertain. The CDR3 loop spans 14 amino acids. Germline assignment: CDR1 SGHDT and CDR2 YYEEEE. V lost 4 bases, J lost 1 base, and 11 bases lay in between. The CDR3 here is CASSVTARNTEAFF. CDR3 nucleotide sequence: TGTGCCAGCAGCGTGACGGCCCGGAACACTGAAGCTTTCTTT.

A word on this clone: Other DNA sequences in this sample translate to the same CDR3. The chain has TRBV14 and TRBJ2-7; D gene unclear. CDR1 is SGHDN, CDR2 FVKESK, per germline. There are 12 residues in the CDR3. V lost 1 base and J 6 bases, leaving 7 bases between the germline ends. CDR3 sequence: CASSQGSGEQYV. Here the CDR3 DNA reads TGTGCCAGCAGCCAAGGGTCTGGCGAGCAGTACGTC.

J is TRBJ2-3 and V is TRBV7-2; D unclear. The germline V gene has CDR1 SGHTA and CDR2 FQGNSA. This CDR3 region has 15 residues. Trimming removed 4 bases from V and 3 bases from J, with 14 bases in between. Written as DNA, the CDR3 is TGTGCCAGCAGCTCCCAGGTGGGGTTTACAGATACGCAGTATTTT. It codes for CASSSQVGFTDTQYF. Based on the CDR3 plus reference TRBV7-2 and TRBJ2-3, the full variable domain is GAGVSQSPSNKVTEKGKDVELRCDPISGHTALYWYRQSLGQGLEFLIYFQGNSAPDKSGLPSDRFSAERTGGSVSTLTIQRTQQEDSAVYLCASSSQVGFTDTQYFGPGTRLTVL.

This CDR3 reads CASSPGSSGNTIYF. CDR3 nucleotides: TGTGCCAGTAGCCCTGGAAGTTCTGGAAACACCATATATTTT. The V gene is TRBV19, the J gene TRBJ1-3; D gene uncertain. The germline V and J ends were trimmed by 6 bases and 1 base, with 10 bases remaining between them. Per the germline V gene, CDR1 is LNHDA and CDR2 is SQIVND (reference sequence). The CDR3 runs to 14 residues.

This clone was recorded once. This sequence joins TRBV5-1 and TRBJ2-1; D possibly corresponds to TRBD2 (5 bases). Germline V gives CDR1 SGHRS, CDR2 YFSETQ. V was trimmed by 0 bases and J by 9 bases, leaving 13 bases between them. The CDR3 length is 14 residues. Here the CDR3 DNA reads TGCGCCAGCAGCTTGGGGACTGGCTGGCGTGAGCAGTTCTTC. Protein: CASSLGTGWREQFF.

The table lists this clone with a few counts. The chain recombines TRBV2 with TRBJ1-1; a weak D match, TRBD1 (6 bases). The CDR3 covers 15 residues. Germline-derived CDR1 and CDR2 are SNHLY and FYNNEI. Between the trimmed V and J ends, which lost 4 bases and 2 bases, there was a span of 14 bases. CDR3: CASSAEGTPNTEAFF. The CDR3 DNA follows: TGTGCCAGCAGTGCCGAGGGGACACCTAACACTGAAGCTTTCTTT. The complete variable domain, with remaining parts taken from reference TRBV2 and TRBJ1-1, reads EPEVTQTPSHQVTQMGQEVILRCVPISNHLYFYWYRQILGQKVEFLVSFYNNEISEKSEIFDDQFSVERPDGSNFTLKIRSTKLEDSAMYFCASSAEGTPNTEAFFGQGTRLTVV.

The chain carries TRBV9 and TRBJ1-1, with D possibly being TRBD1 (5 bases). V was pared by 3 bases and J by 1 base, with 13 bases between. The CDR3 totals 15 residues. Germline CDR1 and CDR2: SGDLS and YYNGEE. The CDR3 here is CASSAGSDRNTEAFF. The CDR3 DNA follows: TGTGCCAGCAGCGCCGGATCCGACAGGAACACTGAAGCTTTCTTT.

This rearrangement joins TRBV12-3 or TRBV12-4 to TRBJ1-2; D is unclear. Trimming pared 2 bases from V and 2 bases from J, leaving 3 bases between. The CDR3 extends over 12 amino acids. CDR3 sequence: CASSLNNYGYTF. The CDR3 DNA reads as TGTGCCAGCAGTTTAAACAACTATGGCTACACCTTC.

The rearrangement uses TRBV5-1 and TRBJ2-3, with 8 nucleotides matching TRBD2. CDR1 is SGHRS and CDR2 is YFSETQ in the germline V gene. The CDR3 consists of 14 residues. The junction had 2 bases not matched to a gene; V was cut back by 4 bases and J by 1 base. The chain's CDR3 is CASSPGGGTDTQYF. The CDR3 bases are TGCGCCAGCAGCCCGGGGGGGGGCACAGATACGCAGTATTTT.

The rearrangement joins TRBV6-2 or TRBV6-3 to TRBJ2-7; 8 bases fit TRBD1. V gave up 5 bases and J gave up 1 base; unmatched junction bases: 7. The CDR3 covers 15 residues. CDR1 and CDR2 from the germline V gene are MNHEY and SVGEGT. The CDR3 here is CASSPTGTGSYEQYV. CDR3 in DNA: TGTGCCAGCAGTCCCACCGGGACAGGATCCTACGAGCAGTACGTC.